This T cell receptor beta chain was recovered during a study of blood T cell repertoires in COVID-19. Trimming took 8 bases from V and 7 from J; bases not matched to a gene: 14. The CDR3 totals 15 residues. Germline-derived CDR1 and CDR2 are LNHDA and SQIVND (reference sequence). Repertoires were generated with immunoSEQ multiplex PCR, while TCRdb's copy carries only in-frame clones and drops some. The sample has roughly 20,000 clones; 80% to 90% are singletons. The clonotype comes from a human donor with active COVID-19. The donor label of this sample is uncertain. This chain uses TRBV19 with TRBJ2-3; 8 bases agree with TRBD2. Sequenced input: peripheral blood. CDR3 coding DNA: TGTGCCAGTCGATCGGGGCTAGCGGGTTCTTATACGCAGTATTTT. Its protein product is CASRSGLAGSYTQYF.